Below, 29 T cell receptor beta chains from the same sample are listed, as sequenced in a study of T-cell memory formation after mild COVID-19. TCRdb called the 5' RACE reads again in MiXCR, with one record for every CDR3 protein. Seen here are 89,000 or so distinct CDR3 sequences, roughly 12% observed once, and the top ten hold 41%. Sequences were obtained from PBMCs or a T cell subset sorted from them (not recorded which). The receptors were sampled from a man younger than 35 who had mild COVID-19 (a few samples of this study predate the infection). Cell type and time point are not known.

The CDR3 DNA sequence: TGTGCCAGCAGCTACGGGCAGGGTTCCCCAGATACGCAGTATTTT. Protein: CASSYGQGSPDTQYF. The V call is TRBV7-2, the J call TRBJ2-3, with D tentatively TRBD1 (5 bases). V lost 4 bases and J lost 4, with 15 bases in between. CDR1 and CDR2 from the germline V gene are SGHTA and FQGNSA. This CDR3 spans 15 amino acids.

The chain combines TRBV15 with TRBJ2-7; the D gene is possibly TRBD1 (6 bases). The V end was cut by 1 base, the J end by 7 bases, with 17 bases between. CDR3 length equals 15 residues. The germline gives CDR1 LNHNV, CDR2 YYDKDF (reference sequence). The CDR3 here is CATSRARDTDSEQYF. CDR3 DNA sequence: TGTGCCACCAGCAGAGCCCGGGACACCGACTCGGAGCAGTACTTC. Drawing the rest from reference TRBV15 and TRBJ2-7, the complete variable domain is DAMVIQNPRYQVTQFGKPVTLSCSQTLNHNVMYWYQQKSSQAPKLLFHYYDKDFNNEADTPDNFQSRRPNTSFCFLDIRSPGLGDTAMYLCATSRARDTDSEQYFGPGTRLTVT.

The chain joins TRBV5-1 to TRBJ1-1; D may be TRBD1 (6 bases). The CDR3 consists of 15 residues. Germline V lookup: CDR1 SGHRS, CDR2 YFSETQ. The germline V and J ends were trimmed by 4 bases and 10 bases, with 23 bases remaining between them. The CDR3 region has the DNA TGCGCCAGCAGCCCCAGGTCAGGAGGGGGTTGGGGAGCTTTCTTT. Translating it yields CASSPRSGGGWGAFF.

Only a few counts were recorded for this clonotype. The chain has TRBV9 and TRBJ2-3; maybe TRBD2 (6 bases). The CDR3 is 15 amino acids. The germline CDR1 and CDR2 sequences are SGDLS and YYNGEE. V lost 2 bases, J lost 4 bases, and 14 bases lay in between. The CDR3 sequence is CASSVAGNFADTQYF. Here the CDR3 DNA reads TGTGCCAGCAGCGTTGCGGGGAATTTCGCAGATACGCAGTATTTT.

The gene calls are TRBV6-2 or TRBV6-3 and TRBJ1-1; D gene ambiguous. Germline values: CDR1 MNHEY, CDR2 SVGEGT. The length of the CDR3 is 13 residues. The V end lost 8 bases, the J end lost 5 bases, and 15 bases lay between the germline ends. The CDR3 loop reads CASRDRAGTEAFF. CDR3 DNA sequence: TGTGCCAGCCGAGACCGGGCAGGAACTGAAGCTTTCTTT.

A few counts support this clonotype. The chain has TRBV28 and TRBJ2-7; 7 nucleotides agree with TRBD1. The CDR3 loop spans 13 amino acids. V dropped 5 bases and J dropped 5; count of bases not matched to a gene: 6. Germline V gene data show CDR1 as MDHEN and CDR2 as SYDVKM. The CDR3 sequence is CASSKGASNEQYV. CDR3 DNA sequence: TGTGCCAGCAGTAAGGGGGCTTCGAACGAGCAGTACGTC.

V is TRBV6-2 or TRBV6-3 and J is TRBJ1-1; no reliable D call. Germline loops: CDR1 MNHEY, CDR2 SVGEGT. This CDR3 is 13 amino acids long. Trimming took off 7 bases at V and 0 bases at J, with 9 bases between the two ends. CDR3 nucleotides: TGTGCCAGCAATATGAAATTGAACACTGAAGCTTTCTTT. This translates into CASNMKLNTEAFF.

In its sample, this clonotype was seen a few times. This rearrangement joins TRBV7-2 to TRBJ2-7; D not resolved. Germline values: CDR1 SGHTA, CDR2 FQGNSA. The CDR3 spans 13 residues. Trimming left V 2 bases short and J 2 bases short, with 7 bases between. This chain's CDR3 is CASSLSGPYEQYF. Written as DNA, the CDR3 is TGTGCCAGCAGCTTATCCGGCCCCTACGAGCAGTACTTC.

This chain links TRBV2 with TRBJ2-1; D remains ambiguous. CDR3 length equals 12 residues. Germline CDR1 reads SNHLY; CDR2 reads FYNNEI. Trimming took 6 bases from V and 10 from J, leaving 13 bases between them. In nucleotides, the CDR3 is TGTGCCAGCAGGATACCCCCACGGGAGCAGTTCTTC. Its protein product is CASRIPPREQFF. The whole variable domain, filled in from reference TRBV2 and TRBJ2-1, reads EPEVTQTPSHQVTQMGQEVILRCVPISNHLYFYWYRQILGQKVEFLVSFYNNEISEKSEIFDDQFSVERPDGSNFTLKIRSTKLEDSAMYFCASRIPPREQFFGPGTRLTVL.

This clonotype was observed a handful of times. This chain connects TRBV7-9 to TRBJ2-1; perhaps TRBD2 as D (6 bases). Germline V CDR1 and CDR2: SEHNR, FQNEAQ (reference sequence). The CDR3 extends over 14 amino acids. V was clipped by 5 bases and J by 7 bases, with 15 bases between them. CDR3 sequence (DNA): TGTGCCAGCAGCCCCGTAACACGGGGGAATGAGCAGTTCTTC. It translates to CASSPVTRGNEQFF.

Here the CDR3 reads CASAGTGGTVEYF. The CDR3 DNA follows: TGTGCCAGCGCTGGGACCGGGGGGACGGTCGAGTACTTC. The V and J genes are TRBV25-1 and TRBJ2-5; 7 bases line up with TRBD2. Trimming took 8 bases from V and 12 from J; bases not matched to a gene: 15. Germline lookup yields CDR1 MGHDK and CDR2 SYGVNS. The CDR3 has 13 residues.

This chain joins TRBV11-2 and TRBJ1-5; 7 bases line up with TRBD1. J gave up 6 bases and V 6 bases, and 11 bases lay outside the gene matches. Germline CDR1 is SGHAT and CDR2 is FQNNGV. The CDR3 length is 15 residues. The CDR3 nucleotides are TGTGCCAGCAGTCTAGGGGGCACGTACGGTCAGCCCCAGCATTTT. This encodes CASSLGGTYGQPQHF.

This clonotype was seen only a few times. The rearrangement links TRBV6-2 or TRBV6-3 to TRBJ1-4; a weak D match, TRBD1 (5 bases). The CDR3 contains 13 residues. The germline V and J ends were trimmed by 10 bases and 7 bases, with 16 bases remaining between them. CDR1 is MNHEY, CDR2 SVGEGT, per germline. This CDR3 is CATQLGRIEKLFF. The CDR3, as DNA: TGTGCCACCCAACTGGGACGGATTGAAAAACTGTTTTTT.

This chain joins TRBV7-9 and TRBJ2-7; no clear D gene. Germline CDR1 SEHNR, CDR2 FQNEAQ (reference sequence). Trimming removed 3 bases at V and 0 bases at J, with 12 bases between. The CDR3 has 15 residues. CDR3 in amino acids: CASSLVQLSSYEQYF. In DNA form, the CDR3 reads TGTGCCAGCAGCTTGGTTCAGCTTAGCTCCTACGAGCAGTACTTC.

Written as DNA, the CDR3 is TGTGCCAGCAGCGCCGATCGGTGGGGTGAAGAGACCCAGTACTTC. It codes for CASSADRWGEETQYF. V usage is TRBV7-6 and J usage is TRBJ2-5, with unresolved D. This CDR3 contains 15 residues. Germline V CDR1 and CDR2: SGHVS, FNYEAQ. V was cut by 5 bases and J by 3 bases, with 16 bases left in between.

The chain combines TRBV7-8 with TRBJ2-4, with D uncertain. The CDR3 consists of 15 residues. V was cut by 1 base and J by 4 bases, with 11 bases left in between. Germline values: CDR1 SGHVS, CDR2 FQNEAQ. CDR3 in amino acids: CASSLVPGLKNIQYF. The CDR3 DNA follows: TGTGCCAGCAGCTTAGTTCCCGGTTTAAAAAACATTCAGTACTTC. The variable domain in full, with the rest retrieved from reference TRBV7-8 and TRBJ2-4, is GAGVSQSPRYKVAKRGQDVALRCDPISGHVSLFWYQQALGQGPEFLTYFQNEAQLDKSGLPSDRFFAERPEGSVSTLKIQRTQQEDSAVYLCASSLVPGLKNIQYFGAGTRLSVL.

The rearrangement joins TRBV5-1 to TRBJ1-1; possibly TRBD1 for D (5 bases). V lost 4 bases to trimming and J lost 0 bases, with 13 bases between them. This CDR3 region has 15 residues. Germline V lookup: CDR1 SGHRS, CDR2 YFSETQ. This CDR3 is CASSQWDGLNTEAFF. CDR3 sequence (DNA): TGCGCCAGCAGCCAATGGGACGGTCTGAACACTGAAGCTTTCTTT.

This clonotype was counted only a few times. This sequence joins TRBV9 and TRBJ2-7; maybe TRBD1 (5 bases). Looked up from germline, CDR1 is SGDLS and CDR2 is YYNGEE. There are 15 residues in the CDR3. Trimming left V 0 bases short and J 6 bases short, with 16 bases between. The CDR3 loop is CASSVDQGRRGEQYF. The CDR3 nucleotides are TGTGCCAGCAGCGTAGATCAGGGCCGTAGGGGCGAGCAGTACTTC. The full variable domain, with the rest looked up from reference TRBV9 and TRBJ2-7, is DSGVTQTPKHLITATGQRVTLRCSPRSGDLSVYWYQQSLDQGLQFLIQYYNGEERAKGNILERFSAQQFPDLHSELNLSSLELGDSALYFCASSVDQGRRGEQYFGPGTRLTVT.

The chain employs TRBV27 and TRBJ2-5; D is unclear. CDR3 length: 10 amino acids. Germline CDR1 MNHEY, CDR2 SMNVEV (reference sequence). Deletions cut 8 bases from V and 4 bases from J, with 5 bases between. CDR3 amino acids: CASGVETQYF. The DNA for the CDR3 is TGTGCCAGCGGGGTAGAGACCCAGTACTTC.

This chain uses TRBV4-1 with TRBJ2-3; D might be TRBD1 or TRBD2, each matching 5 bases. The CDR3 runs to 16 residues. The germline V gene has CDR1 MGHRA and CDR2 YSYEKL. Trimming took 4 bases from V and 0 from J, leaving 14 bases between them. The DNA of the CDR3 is TGCGCCAGCAGCCGAGAGGGGCCAACTAGCACAGATACGCAGTATTTT. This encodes CASSREGPTSTDTQYF.

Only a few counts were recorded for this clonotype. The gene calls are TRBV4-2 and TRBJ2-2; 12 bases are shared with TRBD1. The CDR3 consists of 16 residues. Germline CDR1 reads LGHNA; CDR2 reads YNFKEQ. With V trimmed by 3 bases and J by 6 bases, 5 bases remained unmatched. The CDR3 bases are TGTGCCAGCAGCCATCGGGACAGGGGGCAGTCCGGGGAGCTGTTTTTT. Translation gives CASSHRDRGQSGELFF.

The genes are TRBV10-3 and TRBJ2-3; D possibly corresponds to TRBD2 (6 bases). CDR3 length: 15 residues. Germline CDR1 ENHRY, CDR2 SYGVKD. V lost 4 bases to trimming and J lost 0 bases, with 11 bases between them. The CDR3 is CAISGIAESTDTQYF. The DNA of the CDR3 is TGTGCCATCAGTGGGATAGCGGAGAGCACAGATACGCAGTATTTT.

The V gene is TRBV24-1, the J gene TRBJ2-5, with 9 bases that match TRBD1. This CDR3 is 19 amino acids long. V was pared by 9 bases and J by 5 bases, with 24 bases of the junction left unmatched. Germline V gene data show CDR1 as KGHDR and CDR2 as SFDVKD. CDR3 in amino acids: CATEDRDRETGGHRETQYF. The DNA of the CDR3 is TGTGCCACCGAGGACCGGGACAGGGAAACTGGCGGGCACCGGGAGACCCAGTACTTC.

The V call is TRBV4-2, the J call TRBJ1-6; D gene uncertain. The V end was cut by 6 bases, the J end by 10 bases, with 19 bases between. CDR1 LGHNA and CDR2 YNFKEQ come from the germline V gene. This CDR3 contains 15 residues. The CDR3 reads CASRVTGHLWSPLHF. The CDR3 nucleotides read TGTGCCAGCAGGGTGACGGGCCACCTTTGGTCACCCCTCCACTTT.

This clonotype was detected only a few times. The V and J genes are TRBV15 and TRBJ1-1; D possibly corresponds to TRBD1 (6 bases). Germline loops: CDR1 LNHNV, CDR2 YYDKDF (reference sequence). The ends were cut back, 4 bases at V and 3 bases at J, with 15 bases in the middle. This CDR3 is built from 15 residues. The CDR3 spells CATSTRGGLDTEAFF. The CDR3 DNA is TGTGCCACCAGCACAAGGGGGGGGCTCGACACTGAAGCTTTCTTT.

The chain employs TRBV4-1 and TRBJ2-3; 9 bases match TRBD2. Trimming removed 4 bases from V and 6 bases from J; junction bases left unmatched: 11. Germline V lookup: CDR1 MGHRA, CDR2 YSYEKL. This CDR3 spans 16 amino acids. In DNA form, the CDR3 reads TGCGCCAGCAGCCGCAGCGGGGGGCCCGTTTCCGATACGCAGTATTTT. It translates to CASSRSGGPVSDTQYF.

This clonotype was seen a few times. This CDR3 is CSVWRTEAFF. DNA for the CDR3: TGCAGCGTTTGGAGGACTGAAGCTTTCTTT. The V and J genes are TRBV29-1 and TRBJ1-1; D is uncertain. V lost 5 bases and J 5 bases, leaving 6 bases between the germline ends. Germline CDR1 is SQVTM and CDR2 is ANQGSEA. This CDR3 has 10 residues.

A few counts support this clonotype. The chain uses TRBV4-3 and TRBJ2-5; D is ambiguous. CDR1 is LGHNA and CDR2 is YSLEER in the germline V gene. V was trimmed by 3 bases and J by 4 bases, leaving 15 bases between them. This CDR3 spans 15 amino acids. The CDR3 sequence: CASSQALRPPETQYF. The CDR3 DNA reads TGCGCCAGCAGCCAGGCCCTGAGACCTCCAGAGACCCAGTACTTC.

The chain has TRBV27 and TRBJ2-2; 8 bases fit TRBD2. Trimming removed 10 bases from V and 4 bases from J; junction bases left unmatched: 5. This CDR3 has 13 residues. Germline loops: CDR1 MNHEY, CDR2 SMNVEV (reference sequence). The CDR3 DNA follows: TGTGCCACTAGCGGGTTGTCCACCGGGGAGCTGTTTTTT. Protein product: CATSGLSTGELFF.